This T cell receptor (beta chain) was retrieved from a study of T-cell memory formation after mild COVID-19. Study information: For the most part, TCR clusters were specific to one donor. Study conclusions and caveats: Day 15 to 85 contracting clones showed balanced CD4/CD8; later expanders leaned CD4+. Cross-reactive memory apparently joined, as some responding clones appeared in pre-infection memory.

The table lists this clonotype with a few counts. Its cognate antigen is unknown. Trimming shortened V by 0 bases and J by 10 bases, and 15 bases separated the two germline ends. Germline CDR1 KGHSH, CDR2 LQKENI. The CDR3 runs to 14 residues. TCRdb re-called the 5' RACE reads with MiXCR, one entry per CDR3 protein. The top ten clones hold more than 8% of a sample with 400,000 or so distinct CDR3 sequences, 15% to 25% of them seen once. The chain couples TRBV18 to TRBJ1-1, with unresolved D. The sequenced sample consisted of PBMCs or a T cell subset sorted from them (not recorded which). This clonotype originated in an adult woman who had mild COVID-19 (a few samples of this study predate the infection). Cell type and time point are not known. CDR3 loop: CASSPPDGSPPAFF. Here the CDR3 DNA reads TGTGCCAGCTCACCACCGGACGGATCCCCTCCAGCTTTCTTT.